This T cell receptor beta chain was profiled in a study of T cells in Graves' hyperthyroidism and ophthalmopathy. Amplification of TCR beta CDR3 regions was performed using RNA transcripts as template. During a first-round RT-PCR of the TCR CDR3, the HTBI primer set was used. TCRdb reanalysed the multiplex PCR reads using MiXCR and keeps one entry per CDR3 protein. The data show about 570,000 distinct CDR3 sequences, with approximately 44% seen just once and roughly 19% held by the top ten. Study conclusions and caveats: Blood shared most expanded thyroid clonotypes above 0.001.

Those patients with uncontrolled infection, other autoimmune disease, pregnancy or lactation were excluded. Clinical symptoms, serum thyroxine and TRAb, thyroid ultrasound and orbital computed tomography were used for the diagnoses. This clonotype was found a few times. Its antigen is not known. This clonotype was sampled from an adult woman with Graves' disease, either hyperthyroidism or ophthalmopathy (not recorded which). The sequencing sample was made of peripheral blood or thyroid tissue (not recorded which).

Here the CDR3 DNA reads TGTGCCAGCAGCTCCCTTGCGACCCTCGGAGCTTTCTTT. Its protein is CASSSLATLGAFF. The chain links TRBV7-2 to TRBJ1-1; no clear D gene. Trimming removed 4 bases at V and 10 bases at J, with 16 bases between. CDR3 size: 13 residues. Germline values: CDR1 SGHTA, CDR2 FQGNSA.